Detailed here is one T cell receptor beta chain. The sample belongs to a study of blood T cell repertoires in COVID-19. The CDR3 runs 15 residues. In germline, CDR1 is KGHDR, CDR2 SFDVKD. Trimming at V came to 3 bases and at J to 6 bases, leaving 7 bases not matched to a gene. Sequencing was performed with immunoSEQ multiplex PCR; in TCRdb, only in-frame clones are kept and a portion is missing. The sample lists about 180,000 clones; 85% were seen once. This rearrangement joins TRBV24-1 to TRBJ2-7, with 10 positions matching TRBD1. This receptor was identified in a middle-aged man who had recovered from COVID-19. Source material: PBMCs or T cells enriched from blood (not recorded which). The CDR3 is CATSDTRTGGGEQYF. DNA of the CDR3: TGTGCCACCAGTGATACCCGGACAGGGGGAGGCGAGCAGTACTTC.